Sequencing of this T cell receptor beta chain was carried out in a study of cytotoxic CD8 clonotypes in ibrutinib-treated CLL. Overall study context: For this cohort, patients were ten to twelve relapsed/refractory and around 16 treatment-naive, while under 18 were IGHV unmutated. A median around twelve months of treatment, range 6 to 36, preceded the collection of response samples. Each sample contained, on average, about 250,000 productive templates and 94,000 or so productive rearrangements. Points from the study as a whole: Public clonotypes occurred uncommonly; on treatment, they contracted or remained stable.

Germline assignment: CDR1 SNHLY and CDR2 FYNNEI. Germline trimming cut 8 bases from V and 4 bases from J; bases unmatched to any gene: 14. This CDR3 spans 16 amino acids. For this clone: Its antigen is as yet unknown.

Profiled with immunoSEQ multiplex PCR; TCRdb holds only in-frame clones, not every one. Of around 330,000 clones in the sample, roughly 71% were seen once. The clonotype originates from a human donor with chronic lymphocytic leukemia. Sequences were derived from PBMCs, sampled after 36 months of ibrutinib treatment. This sequence joins TRBV2 and TRBJ1-2; 9 positions match TRBD1. The CDR3 region is CASLGRRDRDAYGYTF. The CDR3 DNA sequence: TGTGCCAGCTTGGGGAGAAGGGACAGGGATGCCTATGGCTACACCTTC. Using reference TRBV2 and TRBJ1-2 for the parts outside the CDR3, the full variable domain is EPEVTQTPSHQVTQMGQEVILRCVPISNHLYFYWYRQILGQKVEFLVSFYNNEISEKSEIFDDQFSVERPDGSNFTLKIRSTKLEDSAMYFCASLGRRDRDAYGYTFGSGTRLTVV.